The subject of this entry is one TCR beta chain. The target antigen is unknown. This specimen comes from a study of cytomegalovirus exposure and HLA in healthy donors. Study background: It was reported in a later analysis that the same platform had been used for the 120 or so validation repertoires as for the 550 to 700 first-cohort repertoires.

The germline V gene has CDR1 SGHVS and CDR2 FNYEAQ. The CDR3 is 14 residues long. The ends were cut back, 4 bases at V and 5 bases at J, with 14 bases in the middle. Assay used: immunoSEQ multiplex PCR; TCRdb lists only in-frame clones, some missing. Of about 130,000 clones listed, approximately 88% were seen once; the top ten hold 2% to 2.5%. Study results and caveats: Cytomegalovirus association was listed for 164 TCR beta chains. With high specificity and sensitivity, the classifier reportedly diagnosed cytomegalovirus status.

The chain is built from TRBV7-6 and TRBJ2-5; D possibly corresponds to TRBD2 (5 bases). The TCR was taken from a woman younger than 35 in good health and CMV-seronegative. The sample was PBMCs. CDR3: CASSSTGSWETQYF. In nucleotides, the CDR3 is TGTGCCAGCAGCTCCACGGGGTCCTGGGAGACCCAGTACTTC.